Sequencing of this T cell receptor beta chain was carried out in a study of T cells after yellow fever vaccination. Conversion of TCR transcripts into cDNA relied on 5'RACE template switching, which added a universal primer site and UMIs. In TCRdb, the 5' RACE reads were re-called with MiXCR into one record per CDR3 protein. This table has about 160,000 distinct CDR3 sequences, under 7.5% appearing once. Looked up from germline, CDR1 is SGHTA and CDR2 is FQGTGA. V lost 1 base, J lost 1 base, and 6 bases lay in between. This CDR3 is 14 amino acids long. This clonotype was counted many times. This chain connects TRBV7-3 to TRBJ2-3; D remains unclear. The sequence was collected from a man in his late teens or twenties who received the YFV17D yellow fever vaccine. Material: CD4+ T cells sorted from PBMCs, obtained around 5 days after the first yellow fever vaccination. The CDR3 nucleotides are TGTGCCAGCAGCTTAAGTGGGGGCACAGATACGCAGTATTTT. Its protein is CASSLSGGTDTQYF.